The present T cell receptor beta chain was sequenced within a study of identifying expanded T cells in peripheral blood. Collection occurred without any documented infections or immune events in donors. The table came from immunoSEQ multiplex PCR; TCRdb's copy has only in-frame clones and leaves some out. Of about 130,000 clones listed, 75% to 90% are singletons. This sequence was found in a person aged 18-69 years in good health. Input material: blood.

The CDR3 is CASSPPSGTGGRETQYF. The CDR3 DNA follows: TGTGCCAGCAGTCCCCCGTCCGGGACAGGGGGCCGGGAGACCCAGTACTTC. V gene TRBV25-1 combines with J gene TRBJ2-5, with TRBD1 matching over 12 bases. The trim removed 5 bases at V and 5 bases at J, leaving 12 bases unmatched. Germline V gives CDR1 MGHDK, CDR2 SYGVNS. The CDR3 runs 17 residues.